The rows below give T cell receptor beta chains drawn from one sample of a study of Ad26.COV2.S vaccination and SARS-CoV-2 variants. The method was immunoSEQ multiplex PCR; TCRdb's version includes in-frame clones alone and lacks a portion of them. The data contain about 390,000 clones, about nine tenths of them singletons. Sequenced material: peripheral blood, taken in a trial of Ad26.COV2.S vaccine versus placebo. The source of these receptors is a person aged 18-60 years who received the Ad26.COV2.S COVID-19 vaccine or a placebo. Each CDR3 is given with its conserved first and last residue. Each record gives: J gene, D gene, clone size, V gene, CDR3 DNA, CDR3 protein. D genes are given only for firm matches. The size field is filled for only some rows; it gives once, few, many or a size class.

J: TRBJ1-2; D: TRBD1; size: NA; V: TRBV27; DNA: TGTGCCAGCAGTTTATGGGGACAGGGGCTCTATGGCTACACCTTC; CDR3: CASSLWGQGLYGYTF
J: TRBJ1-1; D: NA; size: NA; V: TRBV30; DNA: TGTGCCTGGAGTGTATGGAGGACCACTGAAGCTTTCTTT; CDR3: CAWSVWRTTEAFF
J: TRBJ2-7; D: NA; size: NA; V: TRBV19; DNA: TGTGCCAGTAGTATTAGGGGGTCTCCCTCCTACGAGCAGTACTTC; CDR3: CASSIRGSPSYEQYF
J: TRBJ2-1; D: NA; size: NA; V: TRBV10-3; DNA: TGTGCCATCACGGTGAGGTCTAGGGGGGGACAGCAGTTCTTC; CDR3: CAITVRSRGGQQFF
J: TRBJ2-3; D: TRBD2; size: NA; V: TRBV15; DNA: TGTGCCACCAGCAGATCCGTACTAGCGGGGGGGGCAGATACGCAGTATTTT; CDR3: CATSRSVLAGGADTQYF
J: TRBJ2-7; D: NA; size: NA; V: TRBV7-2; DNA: TGTGCCAGCAGCCCCGGGGCCCCCGCCTACGAGCAGTACTTC; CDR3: CASSPGAPAYEQYF
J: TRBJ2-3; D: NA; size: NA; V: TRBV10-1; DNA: TGCGCCAGCAGTGATTCATTGGACCCCGATACGCAGTATTTT; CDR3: CASSDSLDPDTQYF
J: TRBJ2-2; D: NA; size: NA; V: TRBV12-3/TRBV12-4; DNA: TGTGCCAACGCGAACGGGCCCGGGGAGCTGTTTTTT; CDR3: CANANGPGELFF
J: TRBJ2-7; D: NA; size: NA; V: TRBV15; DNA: TGTGCCACCAGCAGAGATATAACTGCCACCTACGAGCAGTACTTC; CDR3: CATSRDITATYEQYF
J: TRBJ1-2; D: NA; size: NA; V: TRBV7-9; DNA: TGTGCCAGCAGCTCAACTACAAGGGTCGGCTACACCTTC; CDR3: CASSSTTRVGYTF
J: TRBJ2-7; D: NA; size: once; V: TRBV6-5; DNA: TGTGCCAGCAGAGGGGCAGGGGGGATCTCCTACGAGCAGTACTTC; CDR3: CASRGAGGISYEQYF